A selection of T cell receptor beta chains follows, all from one sample in a study of cytotoxic CD8 clonotypes in ibrutinib-treated CLL. This table comes from immunoSEQ multiplex PCR, and its TCRdb copy is limited to in-frame clones, with some not included. The sample records 150,000 or so clones, around 84% being singletons. Specimen: PBMCs, collected after 12 months of ibrutinib treatment. Receptors were obtained from a human donor with chronic lymphocytic leukemia. CDR3s leave out the opening cysteine and the closing phenylalanine or tryptophan.

j_call v_call cdr3_aa
TRBJ2-5 TRBV19 ASSNGRAETQY
TRBJ1-1 TRBV18 ASSPGQGATEAF
TRBJ1-1 TRBV19 ASSLRTGNTEAF
TRBJ2-7 TRBV5-8 ASTLHLPGYEQY
TRBJ2-2 TRBV6-1 ASSFAGEYTGELF
TRBJ2-7 TRBV30 AWSVRDEQY
TRBJ2-2 TRBV7-2 ASSLAGRGHTGELF
TRBJ2-1 TRBV19 ASSPPGMSVNEQF
TRBJ2-7 TRBV11-2 ASSLGRGPPYEQY
TRBJ2-1 TRBV4-3 ASSQDSGGSPYNEQF
TRBJ1-1 TRBV28 ASSPVALGDTEAF